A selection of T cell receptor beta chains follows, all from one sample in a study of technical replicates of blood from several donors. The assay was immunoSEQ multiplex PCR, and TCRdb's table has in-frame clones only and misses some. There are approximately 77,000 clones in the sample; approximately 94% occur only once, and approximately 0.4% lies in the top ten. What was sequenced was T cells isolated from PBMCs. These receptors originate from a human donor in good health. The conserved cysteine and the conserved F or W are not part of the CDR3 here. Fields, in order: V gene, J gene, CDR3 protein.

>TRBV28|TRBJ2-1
ASSNWATSSYNEQF
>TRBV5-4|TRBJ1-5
ASSRGKEPQH
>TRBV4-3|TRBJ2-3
ASSQLIGTGGSDTQY
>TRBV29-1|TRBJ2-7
SVRGGLSSYEQY
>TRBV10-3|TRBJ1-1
AISDGTRSYTEAF
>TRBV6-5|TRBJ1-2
ASSGGQGGYGYT
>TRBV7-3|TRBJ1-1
ASSLKGLNTEAF
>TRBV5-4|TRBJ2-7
ASSLGLAGGDEQY
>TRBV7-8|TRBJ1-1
ASSILTEAF
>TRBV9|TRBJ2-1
ASSVGMASGSMTENEQF
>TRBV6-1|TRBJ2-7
ASSEDRVYEQY
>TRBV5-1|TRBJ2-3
ASSWDRGVDTQY
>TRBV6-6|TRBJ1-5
ASSYETYQPQH
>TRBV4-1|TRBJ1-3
ASSQPTGIGNTIY
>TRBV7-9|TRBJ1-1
ASSLTVAEAF